A single sample is the source of the 24 T cell receptor beta chains below, sequenced in a study of shared clonotypes between healthy human individuals. Some clones are missing from TCRdb's copy, which holds only in-frame ones; the method was immunoSEQ multiplex PCR. Of 900,000 to 1,200,000 clones in the sample, around 78% were seen once. Sequences were obtained from memory CD4+ T cells from PBMCs. The subset is: CD45RA-negative fraction. The receptors were sampled from a young man in good health. Some clones in this sample may be carry-over from other donors' samples.

Remarks on this clone: Here the CDR3 omits its conserved ending phenylalanine or tryptophan, so a read error is the likely source. No DNA is shown, since the ends of the CDR3 on it are uncertain; the CDR3 is the one TCRdb lists. The chain employs TRBV5-1 and TRBJ2-7; TRBD2, the D gene given by the table, was not confirmed from the DNA. The CDR3 has 10 residues if both end residues are counted. Looked up from germline, CDR1 is SGHRS and CDR2 is YFSETQ. CDR3 in amino acids: CASSWAPTRL.

This rearrangement joins TRBV6-1 to TRBJ2-1, with 8 bases aligning to TRBD2. The CDR3 length is 17 residues. Trimming cost V 4 bases and J 8 bases; bases outside gene matches: 16. Germline V gene sequence: CDR1 MNHNS, CDR2 SASEGT. CDR3 sequence (DNA): TGTGCCAGCAGTGGCCGTGGAGCGGGAGTAGTCGGGGATGAGCAGTTCTTC. As protein: CASSGRGAGVVGDEQFF.

This clone occurred a few times. The chain carries TRBV7-9 and TRBJ1-1; D unresolved. In germline, CDR1 is SEHNR, CDR2 FQNEAQ (reference sequence). Trimming shortened V by 0 bases and J by 6 bases, and 2 bases separated the two germline ends. The CDR3 spans 11 residues. The CDR3 DNA reads as TGTGCCAGCAGCTTAGCGGCTGAAGCTTTCTTT. Amino acids: CASSLAAEAFF. Full variable domain (missing parts from reference TRBV7-9 and TRBJ1-1): DTGVSQNPRHKITKRGQNVTFRCDPISEHNRLYWYRQTLGQGPEFLTYFQNEAQLEKSRLLSDRFSAERPKGSFSTLEIQRTEQGDSAMYLCASSLAAEAFFGQGTRLTVV.

The V and J genes are TRBV30 and TRBJ1-2; no clear D gene. The ends were cut back, 8 bases at V and 5 bases at J, with 15 bases in the middle. The CDR3 has 12 residues. Looked up from germline, CDR1 is GTSNPN and CDR2 is SVGIG (reference sequence). The CDR3 DNA follows: TGTGCCCTTTATGACGGCAGATATGGCTACACCTTC. It codes for CALYDGRYGYTF.

CDR3 DNA: TGTGCCAGCAGTTACCTCGCCCAGAGCACAGATACGCAGTATTTT. The encoded protein is CASSYLAQSTDTQYF. The rearrangement links TRBV6-5 to TRBJ2-3; unclear D gene. The germline CDR1 and CDR2 sequences are MNHEY and SVGAGI. V lost 2 bases, J lost 0 bases, and 9 bases lay in between. CDR3 size: 15 residues.

The chain carries TRBV6-1 and TRBJ2-1; 7 bases align to TRBD2. Germline V gene sequence: CDR1 MNHNS, CDR2 SASEGT. This CDR3 spans 15 amino acids. The trim removed 4 bases at V and 9 bases at J, leaving 12 bases unmatched. The CDR3 loop reads CASSATFTGEGEQFF. CDR3 sequence (DNA): TGTGCCAGCAGTGCTACTTTTACGGGGGAGGGTGAGCAGTTCTTC.

This clone was detected many times. The chain recombines TRBV28 with TRBJ2-7; tentative D call: TRBD2 (6 bases). The CDR3 covers 16 residues. CDR1 and CDR2 (germline): MDHEN, SYDVKM. The V and J ends lost 7 bases and 2 bases respectively, with 21 bases between them. The DNA of the CDR3 is TGTGCCAGCATTACCGCCGGGACTGCCGACCCCTACGAGCAGTACTTC. Amino acids: CASITAGTADPYEQYF.

The chain employs TRBV2 and TRBJ1-1; 7 bases are a match to TRBD1. CDR1 is SNHLY and CDR2 is FYNNEI in the germline V gene. This CDR3 region has 12 residues. Trimming at V came to 5 bases and at J to 4 bases, leaving 1 base not matched to a gene. The CDR3 region has the DNA TGTGCCAGCAGTAAGGGGGCCACTGAAGCTTTCTTT. As protein: CASSKGATEAFF.

This chain connects TRBV9 to TRBJ2-7; D possibly uses TRBD1 or TRBD2 (6 bases each). There are 16 residues in the CDR3. CDR1 is SGDLS, CDR2 YYNGEE, per germline. Trimming shortened V by 4 bases and J by 0 bases, and 17 bases separated the two germline ends. The CDR3 sequence is CASSPSGGSGSYEQYF. CDR3 DNA sequence: TGTGCCAGCAGCCCCTCCGGGGGCTCGGGCTCCTACGAGCAGTACTTC.

The chain uses TRBV30 and TRBJ2-3, with 11 bases identical to TRBD2. V lost 2 bases and J lost 2; bases outside the gene matches: 3. The CDR3 length is 15 residues. CDR1 GTSNPN and CDR2 SVGIG come from the germline V gene (reference sequence). In DNA, the CDR3 is TGTGCCTGGAGTCTACTAGCGGGAGCCACAGATACGCAGTATTTT. This sequence encodes CAWSLLAGATDTQYF.

The chain recombines TRBV19 with TRBJ1-5; 7 bases match TRBD1. CDR1 is LNHDA and CDR2 is SQIVND in the germline V gene (reference sequence). V dropped 10 bases and J dropped 7; count of bases not matched to a gene: 4. The CDR3 consists of 11 residues. The CDR3 nucleotides are TGTGCCACCCCAGGGGGACAGCCCCAGCATTTT. Encoded protein: CATPGGQPQHF.

This chain joins TRBV18 and TRBJ2-1, with D perhaps assigned TRBD1 or TRBD2 (5 bases each). Germline CDR1 and CDR2: KGHSH and LQKENI. V lost 3 bases to trimming and J lost 8 bases, with 14 bases between them. This CDR3 region has 14 residues. The CDR3 DNA is TGTGCCAGCTCACCCCGGTCCCGGGACGATGAGCAGTTCTTC. This encodes CASSPRSRDDEQFF.

The J gene is TRBJ2-5, the V gene TRBV14, with TRBD1 matching 9 bases. The V gene's germline CDR1 is SGHDN and CDR2 FVKESK. The CDR3 runs to 14 residues. The junction had 6 bases not matched to a gene; V was cut back by 5 bases and J by 5 bases. The CDR3 sequence is CASSYRGPFETQYF. The CDR3 DNA reads TGTGCCAGCAGCTACAGGGGGCCGTTCGAGACCCAGTACTTC. The whole variable domain, remainder taken from reference TRBV14 and TRBJ2-5, is EAGVTQFPSHSVIEKGQTVTLRCDPISGHDNLYWYRRVMGKEIKFLLHFVKESKQDESGMPNNRFLAERTGGTYSTLKVQPAELEDSGVYFCASSYRGPFETQYFGPGTRLLVL.

This clone was detected once. The V call is TRBV11-2, the J call TRBJ2-1, with no clear D. Germline CDR1 SGHAT, CDR2 FQNNGV. The V and J ends lost 5 bases and 8 bases respectively, with 10 bases between them. CDR3 length equals 12 residues. CDR3 nucleotides: TGTGCCAGCAGCCCAACTACGTATGAGCAGTTCTTC. Amino acid sequence: CASSPTTYEQFF.

This clone showed up just a few times. This chain connects TRBV5-1 to TRBJ1-3, with 8 bases aligning to TRBD1. The J segment lost 3 bases and the V segment lost 8 bases, leaving 7 bases of the junction unmatched. Germline CDR1 and CDR2: SGHRS and YFSETQ. This CDR3 contains 14 residues. CDR3 loop: CASAQGAFGNTIYF. CDR3 nucleotides: TGCGCCAGTGCCCAGGGGGCCTTTGGAAACACCATATATTTT.

V is TRBV7-3 and J is TRBJ1-1, with D unresolved. The V and J ends lost 3 bases and 9 bases respectively, with 11 bases between them. The CDR3 is 12 residues long. Germline values: CDR1 SGHTA, CDR2 FQGTGA. This chain's CDR3 is CASSLGPGKAFF. The CDR3 DNA reads TGTGCCAGCAGCTTGGGTCCCGGGAAAGCTTTCTTT. Filled out from reference TRBV7-3 and TRBJ1-1, the complete variable domain reads GAGVSQTPSNKVTEKGKYVELRCDPISGHTALYWYRQSLGQGPEFLIYFQGTGAADDSGLPNDRFFAVRPEGSVSTLKIQRTERGDSAVYLCASSLGPGKAFFGQGTRLTVV.

The V call is TRBV28, the J call TRBJ2-3; 8 nucleotides line up with TRBD1. The CDR3 is made up of 16 amino acids. Trimming took 5 bases from V and 2 from J; bases not matched to a gene: 9. Germline assignment: CDR1 MDHEN and CDR2 SYDVKM. The CDR3 nucleotides read TGTGCCAGCAGTCTGACAGGGGTACGACTCACAGATACGCAGTATTTT. This sequence encodes CASSLTGVRLTDTQYF.

V gene TRBV19 combines with J gene TRBJ1-1, with 9 bases matching TRBD1. Trimming at V came to 3 bases and at J to 3 bases, leaving 14 bases not matched to a gene. The germline V gene encodes CDR1 LNHDA and CDR2 SQIVND (reference sequence). This CDR3 is 18 amino acids long. In DNA, the CDR3 is TGTGCCAGTAGTATCTTCCCGGGACAGGGTTTACGGCACACTGAAGCTTTCTTT. Protein product: CASSIFPGQGLRHTEAFF.

This clone turned up a few times. Other nucleotide sequences in the sample specify the same CDR3. The chain carries TRBV5-1 and TRBJ2-1; 8 bases agree with TRBD1. Germline V gene lookup returns CDR1 SGHRS and CDR2 YFSETQ. Trimming cost V 4 bases and J 7 bases; bases outside gene matches: 4. This CDR3 contains 13 residues. The CDR3 DNA reads as TGCGCCAGCAGCGGCGACAGGGGAAATGAGCAGTTCTTC. Translation gives CASSGDRGNEQFF.

The genes are TRBV6-6 and TRBJ2-5; possibly TRBD1 for D (6 bases). The CDR3 contains 13 residues. Germline assignment: CDR1 MNHNY and CDR2 SVGAGI (reference sequence). Trimming pared 0 bases from V and 7 bases from J, leaving 9 bases between. The CDR3 DNA reads TGTGCCAGCAGTTACTCCGCAGGGGCGACCCAGTACTTC. It translates to CASSYSAGATQYF.

This clone was counted a single time. The genes are TRBV2 and TRBJ2-1; no firm D call. The CDR3 is 13 residues long. V dropped 1 base and J dropped 11 bases, with 12 bases sitting between them. The germline V gene encodes CDR1 SNHLY and CDR2 FYNNEI. The CDR3 DNA follows: TGTGCCAGCAGTGAAGGGGTCCAAACACAGCAGTTCTTC. It specifies CASSEGVQTQQFF.

This clone appeared a few times. The V call is TRBV11-3, the J call TRBJ1-1; TRBD1 is a possible D gene (5 bases). The CDR3 runs to 14 residues. Trimming took 0 bases from V and 5 from J, leaving 10 bases between them. CDR1 is SGHNT and CDR2 is YENEEA in the germline V gene. The CDR3 nucleotides are TGTGCCAGCAGCTTAGATGGGGCCGATACTGAAGCTTTCTTT. Amino acid sequence: CASSLDGADTEAFF.

This clone was detected once. The chain carries TRBV28 and TRBJ1-5; D may be TRBD1 (6 bases). Germline V CDR1 and CDR2: MDHEN, SYDVKM. The CDR3 sequence is 15 residues long. The ends were cut back, 5 bases at V and 3 bases at J, with 14 bases in the middle. The CDR3 protein is CASSKDRTSNQPQHF. The DNA of the CDR3 is TGTGCCAGCAGTAAAGACAGGACTTCCAATCAGCCCCAGCATTTT.

A remark on this clone: The germline gene is not matched at one end of the junction; a read error may be the cause. The genes are TRBV29-1 and TRBJ2-3; 9 nucleotides align to TRBD2. Germline lookup yields CDR1 SQVTM and CDR2 ANQGSEA. This CDR3 is built from 13 residues. The CDR3 sequence is CSVRGLALDRQYF. The CDR3 region has the DNA TGCAGCGTTCGAGGACTAGCGCTTGATAGGCAGTATTTT.